A single T cell receptor (beta chain) is shown here with its context. Its specificity is not known. CDR3 length: 12 amino acids. Germline CDR1 reads SNHLY; CDR2 reads FYNNEI. V shed 7 bases and J shed 5 bases, with 9 bases lying between them. The sample originates from a study of T-cell reconstitution after alpha-beta-depleted transplantation in children. General study points: Expanded clones from the graft, numbering several hundred, reportedly supplied alpha-beta T cells about two months after transplant. Some patients' high day-60 TCRbeta diversity was attributed to recipient cells surviving conditioning. Newly made T cells mostly supplied T-cell counts and diversity one year after transplant.

Unique molecular identifiers were used to barcode this TCRbeta library. MiXCR was run by TCRdb on the PCR reads, yielding one entry per CDR3 protein. The sample holds 550,000 to 600,000 distinct CDR3 sequences, more than 20% seen once. This TCR was recovered from a boy younger than two who had a stem cell transplant for acute myeloid leukemia, so the T cells may come from the graft donor. V gene TRBV2 combines with J gene TRBJ1-5; D not certain. The sample in question was PBMCs, mostly from graft donor cells, obtained 360 days after TCRalphabeta/CD19-depleted stem cell transplant. CDR3: CASKGIDQPQHF. For the CDR3, the DNA is TGTGCCAGCAAAGGAATAGATCAGCCCCAGCATTTT.